These T cell receptor beta chains were read from a single sample in a study of T cells in Graves' hyperthyroidism and ophthalmopathy. TCRdb redid the calling of the multiplex PCR reads with MiXCR, one entry per CDR3 protein. The table records about 350,000 distinct CDR3 sequences, 17% of them present only once. The source material was blood. The receptors come from a woman aged 25 to 39 with Graves' hyperthyroidism that later progressed to Graves' ophthalmopathy. The CDR3 runs from the conserved cysteine through the conserved F or W. D genes are given only for firm matches. Clone size is stated in some rows and not others, as once, few, many or a class when expanded.

many	TRBJ1-2	TRBD1	TRBV10-3	TGTGCCATCAGTGATAACGGACAGGGGCGACACTATGGCTACACCTTC	CAISDNGQGRHYGYTF
NA	TRBJ2-3	NA	TRBV20-1	TGCAGTGCTAGACGTAGTAGCACAGATACGCAGTATTTT	CSARRSSTDTQYF
many	TRBJ2-2	NA	TRBV5-1	TGCGCCAGCAGCTTGGGGCAGGCCACCGGGGAGCTGTTTTTT	CASSLGQATGELFF
many	TRBJ1-2	NA	TRBV2	TGTGCCAGCAAGGCAGTTAACTATGGCTACACCTTC	CASKAVNYGYTF
NA	TRBJ2-2	TRBD2	TRBV11-2	TGTGCCGCCCGAGGACTAGCGGGAATTTCGAACACCGGGGAGCTGTTTTTT	CAARGLAGISNTGELFF
few	TRBJ1-5	NA	TRBV6-4	TGTGCCAGCAGCCCCAGGGAGAGGGATCAGCCCCAGCATTTT	CASSPRERDQPQHF
many	TRBJ1-1	NA	TRBV5-1	TGCGCCAGCAGCCTTGTGGAGAGGATGAACACTGAAGCTTTCTTT	CASSLVERMNTEAFF
NA	TRBJ1-1	TRBD1	TRBV3-1	TGTGCCAGCAGCGACGGACAGGGGGTCACTGAAGCTTTCTTT	CASSDGQGVTEAFF
many	TRBJ1-2	TRBD1	TRBV11-2	TGTGCCAGCCGGCCCCGTGGGCAGGGGGCGAACTATGGCTACACCTTC	CASRPRGQGANYGYTF
NA	TRBJ2-1	NA	TRBV4-1	TGCGCCAGCAGCCACCCCCAGAACAATGAGCAGTTCTTC	CASSHPQNNEQFF
few	TRBJ2-3	TRBD2	TRBV28	TGTGCCAGCAAGTCGGGGACTAGCCGGGCCACAGATACGCAGTATTTT	CASKSGTSRATDTQYF
few	TRBJ2-5	TRBD2	TRBV6-1	TGTGCCAGCAGATTAGCGGGGGGGGAGACCCAGTACTTC	CASRLAGGETQYF
few	TRBJ2-3	NA	TRBV29-1	TGCAGCGTTGATGAGGGATCGGGAGCAGATACGCAGTATTTT	CSVDEGSGADTQYF
many	TRBJ2-2	TRBD2	TRBV6-1	TGTGCCAGCAGAGTGGGACTAGCGGGGACCGGGGAGCTGTTTTTT	CASRVGLAGTGELFF
many	TRBJ2-7	NA	TRBV10-3	TGTGCCATCAGTGAGTCGAATAGGGACTACGAGCAGTACTTC	CAISESNRDYEQYF
many	TRBJ1-1	NA	TRBV7-9	TGTGCCAGCAGCCCCCTGGTAGGGGTGAACACTGAAGCTTTCTTT	CASSPLVGVNTEAFF
many	TRBJ2-1	NA	TRBV6-1	TGTGCCATCCAGTCTTTAACAGGGAACGTTGGGTGCAATGAGCAGTTCTTC	CAIQSLTGNVGCNEQFF
many	TRBJ2-7	NA	TRBV27	TGTGCCAGCAGTTTATCGGGTTCAGGATTTGAATACGAGCAGTACTTC	CASSLSGSGFEYEQYF
NA	TRBJ1-4	NA	TRBV7-9	TGTGCCAGCAGCTTTTTGGGTGGGGGCGGCGCTAATGAAAAACTGTTTTTT	CASSFLGGGGANEKLFF
NA	TRBJ2-2	NA	TRBV5-1	TGCGCCAGCTTCGGGGGACTGCAGAACACCGGGGAGCTGTTTTTT	CASFGGLQNTGELFF
few	TRBJ2-4	NA	TRBV5-1	TGCGCCAGCAGCTTGGTTGGGAGGAGCATTCAGTACTTC	CASSLVGRSIQYF
many	TRBJ2-5	NA	TRBV27	TGTGCCAGCAGCGCATTACAACAGGGAGAGACCCAGTACTTC	CASSALQQGETQYF
many	TRBJ1-1	TRBD1	TRBV30	TGTGCCTGGTCAAAGACAGGGGGCACTGAAGCTTTCTTT	CAWSKTGGTEAFF
few	TRBJ1-1	NA	TRBV3-1	TGTGCCAGCAGCCAAGGTCCGAACACTGAAGCTTTCTTT	CASSQGPNTEAFF
many	TRBJ2-3	NA	TRBV6-1	TGTGCCAGCAGGGGGCAGATAAGCACAGATACGCAGTATTTT	CASRGQISTDTQYF
few	TRBJ2-1	NA	TRBV20-1	TGCAGTGCTAGAGATCTCCCGGGGCGACACTACAATGAGCAGTTCTTC	CSARDLPGRHYNEQFF
many	TRBJ2-5	TRBD2	TRBV7-8	TGTGCCAGCAGCTACGCGGAGACTAGCGGGGAACAAGAGACCCAGTACTTC	CASSYAETSGEQETQYF
many	TRBJ2-1	NA	TRBV19	TGTTCCTCACGTTTCTCCCGGGGCGCGAACAATGAGCAGTTCTTC	CSSRFSRGANNEQFF
many	TRBJ2-2	TRBD1	TRBV6-1	TGTGCCAGCAGTGAAGCTCAGGGGGCCGCCGGGGAGCTGTTTTTT	CASSEAQGAAGELFF
many	TRBJ2-7	TRBD2	TRBV4-1	TGCGCCAGCAGCCAAGAGGGTAGCGGGTCCTACGAGCAGTACTTC	CASSQEGSGSYEQYF
few	TRBJ1-4	TRBD1	TRBV5-1	TGCGCCAGCAGCCCATCGGACAGGGGTGAAAAACTGTTTTTT	CASSPSDRGEKLFF
many	TRBJ1-2	NA	TRBV7-2	TGTGCCAGCAGCTTAGCCGCCTATGGCTACACCTTC	CASSLAAYGYTF
NA	TRBJ2-7	NA	TRBV7-9	TGTGCCAGCAGCGGCGGGGGCGATTCATCCTACGAGCAGTACTTC	CASSGGGDSSYEQYF
NA	TRBJ2-5	TRBD2	TRBV12-3/TRBV12-4	TGTGCCAGCAGTTTACCTCCGGGACTAGGGCAAGAGACCCAGTACTTC	CASSLPPGLGQETQYF
NA	TRBJ2-2	NA	TRBV4-1	TGCGCCAGCAGCCAGAACACGGATCTTACCGGCCGGATGCTGTTTTTT	CASSQNTDLTGRMLFF
NA	TRBJ2-7	NA	TRBV11-2	TGTGCCAGCAGCTTCAGCCGGAGCTCCTACGAGCAGTGCTTC	CASSFSRSSYEQCF
many	TRBJ2-3	NA	TRBV2	TGTGCCAGCAGCCTGAACCCCGGAGATACGCAGTATTTT	CASSLNPGDTQYF
many	TRBJ1-1	NA	TRBV7-9	TGTGCCAGCAGCCAATCCTTCGGCACTGAAGCTTTCTTT	CASSQSFGTEAFF
few	TRBJ2-5	TRBD1	TRBV4-1	TGCGCCAGCAGCCAAGTTGTGGGACAGGGCCCCGAGGAGACCCAGTACTTC	CASSQVVGQGPEETQYF
once	TRBJ2-7	NA	TRBV24-1	TGTGCCACCAGTGGGAGGCCTAATTACGAGCAGTACTTC	CATSGRPNYEQYF
many	TRBJ2-1	NA	TRBV20-1	TGCAGTGCTACTTACTTGAGCTCCTACAATGAGCAGTTCTTC	CSATYLSSYNEQFF
NA	TRBJ2-7	NA	TRBV7-9	TGTGCCAGCAGCTTAGAAGCGTACGAGCAGTACTTC	CASSLEAYEQYF
NA	TRBJ2-3	TRBD1	TRBV28	TGTGCCAGCAGTGGTACAGGGGGAGGTGATACGCAGTATTTT	CASSGTGGGDTQYF
many	TRBJ2-1	NA	TRBV5-8	TGTGCCAGCAGCCCTTATCTGGGATATGAGCAGTTCTTC	CASSPYLGYEQFF
many	TRBJ2-7	NA	TRBV7-9	TGTGCCAGCAGCTTTTTGACCTCTTACGAGCAGTACTTC	CASSFLTSYEQYF
many	TRBJ1-2	NA	TRBV27	TGTGCCAGCAGTTTAATGTCGGGCTATGGCTACACCTTC	CASSLMSGYGYTF